Here is one T cell receptor (beta chain) with its context. Its antigen remains undetermined. Base-call qualities are not available, and no considerably larger clone is one nucleotide away. Healthy HIV-negative adults with no recently reported acute infections or vaccinations were included as donors. Every donor was a Caucasian adult living in Nashville, Tennessee, USA. CD4+ T cells were enriched by magnetic negative selection, after which naive cells were positively selected on CD45RA and the negative fraction was taken as the memory subset. Blood was obtained by leukapheresis, after which PBMCs were separated by Ficoll-Histopaque density gradient centrifugation and cryopreserved in liquid nitrogen vapor phase. Analytical flow cytometry was used to check the purity and quantity of every magnetically sorted T cell population. Each sorted fraction had its genomic DNA isolated and then quantified by UV absorbance on a Nanodrop 2000c.

This entry is derived from a study of shared clonotypes between healthy human individuals (dated by TCRdb to 2020 to 2021). Background for the entire study: The cohort comprised a couple of women and a few men aged 18 to 49 years. For each donor, CD4 naive and CD4 memory were each run on three plates, CD8 naive on two plates, and CD8 memory on one plate. The study deeply sequenced blood TCR repertoires of five healthy adults to estimate repertoire size and the extent of clonotype sharing between individuals. To increase sequencing depth and limit assay-specific biases, different laboratories used diverse techniques to prepare libraries and sequence TCR repertoires. Per donor, leukapheresis produced somewhere between about 0.9 and 9.5 billion PBMCs. Here is what the overall study found, with its caveats: Larger estimated clonotype richness was generally found for naive subsets than for memory subsets. Pairwise subsampling indicated that sequencing depth was expected to affect the degree of clonotype sharing among donors. Clonotypes shared by all four sorted-subset donors showed higher generation probabilities than non-shared clonotypes. Sampling was limited to blood, and TCR repertoires in tissue likely differ from TCR repertoires in blood. Sharing across several donors was observed for approximately 5% of naive CD4, less than 4% of naive CD8, about 2.5% of memory CD4, and about 0.4% of memory CD8 clonotypes. The small number of donors limited the genetic and exposure-history diversity represented. Rarefaction of sorted-subset datasets indicated incomplete sequencing despite the large sequencing depth.

Reading from cysteine to phenylalanine, the CDR3 counts 14 amino acids. The entry retains the CDR3 DNA only, 42 bases that are in frame from base 1. Reading the germline V gene gives CDR1 MGHRA and CDR2 YSYEKL. V drops 2 bases and J drops 4 bases, leaving 9 bases in between. Using the deep immunoSEQ assay, multiplex PCR amplified TCR CDR3 regions from genomic DNA. For each cell subset, the extracted genomic DNA was distributed evenly across all wells of several immunoSEQ 96-well plates, and each plate served as one replicate. For sorted subsets, each replicate PCR was loaded with roughly 200 ng genomic DNA, equivalent to 30,000 or so T cell genomes. Purified libraries were quantified with a Qubit 3.0 fluorometer, sized on a Bioanalyzer 2100, and re-quantified with the KAPA Library Quantification kit. Every immunoSEQ 96-well plate was sequenced on a dedicated single-read 150-cycle Illumina NextSeq 550 flow cell. In the original analysis: The immunoSEQ output contained only junctional sequences without quality scores, so filtering could not match that applied to full-length reads. To assign V/J genes and CDR3, sequences were annotated against IMGT germline references using PyIR, a Python wrapper for IgBLAST v1.9. Reads were removed for weak V/J assignments (E-value above 1e-6), missing CDR3, stop codons, out-of-frame junctions, or ambiguous translated residues. A V3J clonotype was defined by an identical inferred V gene, J gene, and CDR3 amino acid sequence. The percentage overlap between two repertoires was calculated by dividing the number of shared unique clonotypes by the size of the smaller repertoire. Repertoire richness was assessed with RTK rarefaction, the Chao1 estimator, and Recon v2.1 estimates of unobserved clonotypes. Generation probabilities were computed with OLGA for all TCRbeta clonotypes obtained by the gDNA method from several donors. TCRdb mirrors the immuneACCESS table, restricted to in-frame sequences. Some clones are absent from its copies; in checked studies, under half trace to an unresolved V gene, and the reason for the others is unknown. V, J and clone size are taken as reported in that table, and D and trimming were inferred from the DNA itself. A total of about 2.3 million clones appear in this sample, 85% to 95% of them only once. The ten largest clones add up to roughly 0.36% of the sample.

The sequence is built from TRBV4-1 and TRBJ1-3, with no reliable assignment of the D segment. Sample: naive CD4+ T cells from PBMCs. Interpreted using the paper, the cell subset or site label stands for: CD45RA+ positively selected. The origin of this receptor is a man between 18 and 35 years old in good health. Some clones in this sample may be carry-over from other donors' samples. Read as DNA, the sequence is TGCGCCAGCAGCCAACTAAGGGTCGGAAACACCATATATTTT. Its coded protein is CASSQLRVGNTIYF.